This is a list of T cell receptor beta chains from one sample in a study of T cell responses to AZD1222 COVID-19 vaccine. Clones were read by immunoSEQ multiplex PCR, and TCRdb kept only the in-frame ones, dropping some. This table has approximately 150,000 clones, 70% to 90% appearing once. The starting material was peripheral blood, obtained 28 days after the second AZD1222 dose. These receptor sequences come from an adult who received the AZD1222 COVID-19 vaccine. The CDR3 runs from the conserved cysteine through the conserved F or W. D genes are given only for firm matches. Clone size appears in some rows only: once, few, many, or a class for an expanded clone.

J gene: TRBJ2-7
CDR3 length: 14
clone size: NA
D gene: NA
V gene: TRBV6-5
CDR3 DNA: TGTGCCAGCAGTTTGATCCCTATGGACTACGAGCAGTACTTC
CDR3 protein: CASSLIPMDYEQYF

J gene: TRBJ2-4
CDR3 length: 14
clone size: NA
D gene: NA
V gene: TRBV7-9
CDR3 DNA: TGTGCCAGCAGCTTAGAAGGGGGGGAAAACATTCAGTACTTC
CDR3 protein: CASSLEGGENIQYF

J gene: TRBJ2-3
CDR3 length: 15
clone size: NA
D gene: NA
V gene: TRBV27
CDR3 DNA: TGTGCCAGCAGCCATCGGGACCTCTACACAGATACGCAGTATTTT
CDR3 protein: CASSHRDLYTDTQYF

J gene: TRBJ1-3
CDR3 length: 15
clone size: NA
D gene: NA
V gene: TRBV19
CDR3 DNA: TGTGCCAGTAAAATCAGTGGGCAGGCTGGAAACACCATATATTTT
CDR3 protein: CASKISGQAGNTIYF

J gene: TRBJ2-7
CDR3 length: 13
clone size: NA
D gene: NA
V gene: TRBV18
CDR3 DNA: TGTGCCAGCTCACCCGCGGGCAGCTACGAGCAGTACTTC
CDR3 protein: CASSPAGSYEQYF

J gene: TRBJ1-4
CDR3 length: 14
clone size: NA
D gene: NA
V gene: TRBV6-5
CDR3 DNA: TGTGCCAGCAGCCTACAGAGCAGAAATGAAAAACTGTTTTTT
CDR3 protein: CASSLQSRNEKLFF

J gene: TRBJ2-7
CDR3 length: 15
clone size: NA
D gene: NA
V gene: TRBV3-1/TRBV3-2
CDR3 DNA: TGTGCCAGCAGCCAAGATAGAGCCAGGTCCTACGAGCAGTACTTC
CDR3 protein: CASSQDRARSYEQYF

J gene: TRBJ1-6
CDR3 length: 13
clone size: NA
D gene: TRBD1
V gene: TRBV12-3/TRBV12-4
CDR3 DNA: TGTGCCAGCAGTGGACAGGGTAATTCACCCCTCCACTTT
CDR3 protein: CASSGQGNSPLHF

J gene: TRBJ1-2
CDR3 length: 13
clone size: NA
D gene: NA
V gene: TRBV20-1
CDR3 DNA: TGCAGTGCTAGTACCTCACAGGGTGACGGCTACACCTTC
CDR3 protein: CSASTSQGDGYTF

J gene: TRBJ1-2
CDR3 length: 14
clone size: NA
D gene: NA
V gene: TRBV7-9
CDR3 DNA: TGTGCCAGCAGCAGAGACAGAGCGGGCTATGGCTACACCTTC
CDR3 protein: CASSRDRAGYGYTF

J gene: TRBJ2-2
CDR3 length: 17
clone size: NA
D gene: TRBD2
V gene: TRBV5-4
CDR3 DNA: TGTGCCAGCAGCTCGCCCGTAGCGGGAGAAGACACCGGGGAGCTGTTTTTT
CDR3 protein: CASSSPVAGEDTGELFF

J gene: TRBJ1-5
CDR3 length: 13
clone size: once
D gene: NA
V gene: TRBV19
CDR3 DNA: TGTGCAGCTGTAACGGGGGCAAATCAGCCCCAGCATTTT
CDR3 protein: CAAVTGANQPQHF

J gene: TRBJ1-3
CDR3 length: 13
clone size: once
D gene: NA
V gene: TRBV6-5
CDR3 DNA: TGTGCCAGCAGTTTCGGGGGTGGAAACACCATATATTTT
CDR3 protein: CASSFGGGNTIYF

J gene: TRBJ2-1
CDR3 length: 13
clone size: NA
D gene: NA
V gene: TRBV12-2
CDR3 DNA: TGTGCAACGGACCACCCAAACCACAATGAGCAGTTCTTC
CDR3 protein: CATDHPNHNEQFF

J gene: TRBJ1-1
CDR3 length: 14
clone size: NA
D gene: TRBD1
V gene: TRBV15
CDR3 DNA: TGTGCCACCAGCAGGGGACAGGGGAACACTGAAGCTTTCTTT
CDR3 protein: CATSRGQGNTEAFF

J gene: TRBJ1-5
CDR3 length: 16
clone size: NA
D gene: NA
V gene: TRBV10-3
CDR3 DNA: TGTGCCATCAGTGAGTCCAACAGCCTTGCCGATCAGCCCCAGCATTTT
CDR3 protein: CAISESNSLADQPQHF

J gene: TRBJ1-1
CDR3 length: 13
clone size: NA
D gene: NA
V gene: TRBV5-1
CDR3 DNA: TGCGCCAGCAGCTTTCTCGGGGACACTGAAGCTTTCTTT
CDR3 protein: CASSFLGDTEAFF

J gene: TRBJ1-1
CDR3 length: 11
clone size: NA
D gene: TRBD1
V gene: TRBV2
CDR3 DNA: TGTGCCAGAGGGACAGGGGTAGTAACTTTCTTT
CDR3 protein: CARGTGVVTFF

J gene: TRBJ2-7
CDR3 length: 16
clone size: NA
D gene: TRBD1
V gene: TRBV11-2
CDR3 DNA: TGTGCCAGCTCCCAGTGGGTCGGGACAGGCTCCTACGAGCAGTACTTC
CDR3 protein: CASSQWVGTGSYEQYF

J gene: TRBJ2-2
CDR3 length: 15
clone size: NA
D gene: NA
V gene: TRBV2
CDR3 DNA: TGTGCCAGCAGTGAAGACAGGGTTTGGACCGGGGAGCTGTTTTTT
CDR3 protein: CASSEDRVWTGELFF

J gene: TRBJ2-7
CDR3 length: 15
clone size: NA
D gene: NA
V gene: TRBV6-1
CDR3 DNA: TGTGCCAGCAGTGAACTCGAGAAGGGATGGGGCGAGCAGTACTTC
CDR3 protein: CASSELEKGWGEQYF

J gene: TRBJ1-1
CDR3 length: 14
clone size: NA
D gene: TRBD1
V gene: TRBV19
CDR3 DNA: TGTGCCAGTAGTAATACTGACAGGGGAACTGAAGCTTTCTTT
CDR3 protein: CASSNTDRGTEAFF

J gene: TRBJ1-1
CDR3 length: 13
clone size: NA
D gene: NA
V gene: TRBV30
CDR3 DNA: TGTGCCTGGGAACAACAGCGGAACACTGAAGCTTTCTTT
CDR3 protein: CAWEQQRNTEAFF

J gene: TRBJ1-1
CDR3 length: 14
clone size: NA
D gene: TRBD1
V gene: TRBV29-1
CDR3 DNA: TGCAGCCTGAGAGGGGGCGGATTGAACACTGAAGCTTTCTTT
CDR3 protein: CSLRGGGLNTEAFF

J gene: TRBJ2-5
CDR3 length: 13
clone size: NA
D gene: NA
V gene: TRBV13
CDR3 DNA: TGTGCCAGCAGCGTGACTCTTCAAGAGACCCAGTACTTC
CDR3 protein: CASSVTLQETQYF

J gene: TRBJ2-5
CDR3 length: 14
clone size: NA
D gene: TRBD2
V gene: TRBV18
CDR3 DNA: TGTGCCACCTCACAAGCGGGAGGAGAGGAGACCCAGTACTTC
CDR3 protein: CATSQAGGEETQYF

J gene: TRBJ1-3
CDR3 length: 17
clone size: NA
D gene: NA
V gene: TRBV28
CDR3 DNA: TGTGCCAGCAGTTCCCACCCAGGGGCGTACTCTGGAAACACCATATATTTT
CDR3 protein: CASSSHPGAYSGNTIYF

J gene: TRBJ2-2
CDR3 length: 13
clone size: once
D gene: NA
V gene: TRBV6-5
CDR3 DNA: TGTGCCAGCAGTTACTCCCTCATCGGGGAGCTGTTTTTT
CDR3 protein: CASSYSLIGELFF

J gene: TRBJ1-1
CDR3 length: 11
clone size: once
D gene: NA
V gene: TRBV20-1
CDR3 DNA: TGCAGTGCCCCGGGGCCCCAAGAAGCTTTCTTT
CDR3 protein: CSAPGPQEAFF